This TCR beta chain was retrieved from a study of T-cell reconstitution after alpha-beta-depleted transplantation in children. Trimming shortened V by 6 bases and J by 5 bases, and 9 bases separated the two germline ends. The CDR3 has 12 amino acids. In germline, CDR1 is SGHVS, CDR2 FQNEAQ. Unique molecular identifiers were incorporated when the TCRbeta library was constructed. MiXCR, applied by TCRdb to the PCR reads, yields one record per CDR3 protein. The table shows just over 200,000 distinct CDR3 sequences, with approximately 8.4% occurring only once. The specimen was PBMCs, mostly from graft donor cells, collected 360 days after TCRalphabeta/CD19-depleted stem cell transplant. The origin of this receptor is a male patient aged 2-9 years who had a stem cell transplant for acute myeloid leukemia, so the T cells may come from the graft donor. This chain joins TRBV7-8 and TRBJ2-3; D call uncertain. CDR3 sequence (DNA): TGTGCCAGCAGGCCTAACCTAGATACGCAGTATTTT. Protein sequence: CASRPNLDTQYF.